A single sample is the source of the 3 T cell receptor beta chains below, sequenced in a study of early T cells in non-severe SARS-CoV-2 infection. TCRdb passed the 5' RACE reads through MiXCR, listing each CDR3 protein once. Altogether tens of thousands of distinct CDR3 sequences are present, 16% being singletons, with the ten largest covering about 5%. The specimen comprised whole blood, sampled at baseline. Receptors originate from an adult who was a healthcare worker with PCR-confirmed SARS-CoV-2 infection or an uninfected control (not recorded which).

This clonotype is a singleton in its sample. The rearrangement uses TRBV11-2 and TRBJ2-1; unclear D gene. The CDR3 runs to 14 residues. Trimming pared 0 bases from V and 7 bases from J, leaving 10 bases between. Germline CDR1 SGHAT, CDR2 FQNNGV. Written as DNA, the CDR3 is TGTGCCAGCAGCTTAGATTTAACTACAAATGAGCAGTTCTTC. Residues: CASSLDLTTNEQFF.

The chain carries TRBV3-1 and TRBJ2-7; TRBD2 matches 11 bases. V was clipped by 3 bases and J by 0 bases; unmatched bases: 1. Germline assignment: CDR1 LGHDT and CDR2 YNNKEL (reference sequence). This CDR3 spans 15 amino acids. The DNA of the CDR3 is TGTGCCAGCAGCCACGGGACTAGCGGCTCCTACGAGCAGTACTTC. Translating gives CASSHGTSGSYEQYF.

The V call is TRBV6-5, the J call TRBJ2-1; TRBD2 is a possible D gene (6 bases). Germline-derived CDR1 and CDR2 are MNHEY and SVGAGI. Trimming removed 6 bases at V and 4 bases at J, with 22 bases between. The CDR3 extends over 17 amino acids. CDR3 nucleotides: TGTGCCAGCAGGCCGCGTCACCGGGACTTCACGTACAATGAGCAGTTCTTC. Translating it yields CASRPRHRDFTYNEQFF.